Following are 30 T cell receptor beta chains from one sample sequenced in a study of T cell clonality in common variable immunodeficiency. These receptors have no identified antigens. Profiling relied on immunoSEQ multiplex PCR, and the TCRdb table lists in-frame clones only, not all of them. Its clone listing holds some 15,000 clones. Study observations and caveats: In common variable immunodeficiency, TCR beta chains reportedly carried fewer deletions and N-nucleotide insertions.

Sequenced sample: peripheral blood mononuclear cells. The source of these receptors is a human donor with common variable immunodeficiency.

Points on this clone: The CDR3 end is not reached by the read, which stops 3 residues before it; the germline J gene fills it in. The genes are TRBV10-3 and TRBJ1-6; TRBD1 agrees at 9 bases. After removal of 0 bases from V and 12 bases from J, the junction contained 6 bases not matched to a gene. The germline gives CDR1 ENHRY, CDR2 SYGVKD. The CDR3 extends over 15 amino acids. Incomplete CDR3 DNA: TGTGCCATCAGTGAGTCCGGGACAGGGTCTTTACCC. Its protein product is CAISESGTGSLP. The entire CDR3 protein reads CAISESGTGSLPLHF.

Turning to this clone: Read data end 3 residues before the CDR3 end; the end is taken from the germline J gene. The chain employs TRBV19 and TRBJ1-1; tentatively, D is TRBD1 (5 bases). The CDR3 is 15 amino acids. The V and J ends lost 5 bases and 5 bases respectively, with 18 bases between them. CDR1 is LNHDA, CDR2 SQIVND, per germline (reference sequence). CDR3 bases read: TGTGCCAGTAGTCAAAGCGGGGGGTTCGGGACTGAA. It codes for CASSQSGGFGTE. The entire CDR3 reads CASSQSGGFGTEAFF. Based on the CDR3 plus reference TRBV19 and TRBJ1-1, the full variable domain is DGGITQSPKYLFRKEGQNVTLSCEQNLNHDAMYWYRQDPGQGLRLIYYSQIVNDFQKGDIAEGYSVSREKKESFPLTVTSAQKNPTAFYLCASSQSGGFGTEAFFGQGTRLTVV.

In the case of this clone: Sequencing ends 3 residues short of the CDR3 end; the germline J gene provides the rest. The genes are TRBV5-1 and TRBJ2-2; 7 bases fit TRBD1. This CDR3 comprises 15 residues. With V trimmed by 6 bases and J by 0 bases, 5 bases remained unmatched. Germline V gene data show CDR1 as SGHRS and CDR2 as YFSETQ. The CDR3 region is CASNRQGTNTGELFF. The CDR3 DNA, read in part, is TGCGCCAGCAACAGACAGGGCACGAACACCGGGGAG.

For this clone: The sequenced fragment ends 3 residues before the CDR3 boundary, so the rest is inferred from the germline J gene. V gene TRBV7-9 combines with J gene TRBJ1-1; TRBD1 is a possible D gene (5 bases). This CDR3 comprises 15 residues. V gave up 7 bases and J gave up 3 bases, with 18 bases separating them. Germline CDR1 SEHNR, CDR2 FQNEAQ (reference sequence). The covered CDR3 bases are TGTGCCAGCACCTTCCGGGGGGGGTCAGACACTGAA. As protein: CASTFRGGSDTE. In full, the CDR3 is CASTFRGGSDTEAFF.

The part of the CDR3 DNA that was read is TGTGCCAGCAGCTTGGGCACTTCGAACACTGAA. Its protein is CASSLGTSNTE. The CDR3 as a whole reads CASSLGTSNTEAFF. The J gene is TRBJ1-1, the V gene TRBV5-6; no definite D call. The CDR3 goes on 3 residues after the read ends, and that part is filled in from the germline J gene. Trimming cost V 0 bases and J 1 base, with 7 bases left between them. The germline CDR1 and CDR2 sequences are SGHDT and YYEEEE. The CDR3 length is 14 residues.

Turning to this clone: Sequencing ends 3 residues short of the CDR3 end; the germline J gene provides the rest. The chain employs TRBV7-9 and TRBJ2-5; 7 nucleotides align to TRBD1. With V trimmed by 0 bases and J by 5 bases, 3 bases remained unmatched. Germline CDR1 reads SEHNR; CDR2 reads FQNEAQ (reference sequence). The CDR3 length is 14 residues. CDR3 bases read: TGTGCCAGCAGCTTAGCAGGGGGCGGTGAGACC. It yields the protein CASSLAGGGET. The full CDR3 sequence reads CASSLAGGGETQYF.

A word on this clone: The CDR3 end falls 3 residues outside the read, so it is completed with the germline J gene. The chain employs TRBV20-1 and TRBJ1-4; 8 positions agree with TRBD1. The CDR3 is 13 residues long. CDR1 is DFQATT and CDR2 is SNEGSKA in the germline V gene (reference sequence). The part of the CDR3 DNA that was read is TGCAGTGCGAGGGGTGGACAGGGCCTGGAA. Translated: CSARGGQGLE. The whole CDR3 region reads CSARGGQGLELFF.

Concerning this clone: The CDR3 end falls 3 residues outside the read, so it is completed with the germline J gene. The chain employs TRBV6-1 and TRBJ2-7; 8 nucleotides match TRBD1. The CDR3 is 15 residues long. V shed 1 base and J 6 bases; nucleotides not matched to a gene: 8. CDR1 and CDR2 from the germline V gene are MNHNS and SASEGT. The CDR3 sequence: CASSEEPGQGLEQYF. The sequenced part of the CDR3 DNA is TGTGCCAGCAGTGAAGAACCCGGACAGGGTCTCGAG.

This clone counts as medium-sized by frequency. Sequencing ends 3 residues short of the CDR3 end; the germline J gene provides the rest. The chain combines TRBV7-2 with TRBJ2-1; possibly TRBD1 for D (6 bases). Trimming stripped 5 bases from V and 9 bases from J, with 14 bases between. This CDR3 contains 13 residues. Germline V lookup: CDR1 SGHTA, CDR2 FQGNSA. The sequenced CDR3 bases are TGTGCCAGCAGCCCCAACAGGGAAGGTGAG. Its translation: CASSPNREGE. The entire CDR3 protein is CASSPNREGEQFF.

For this clone: The CDR3 goes on 3 residues after the read ends, and that part is filled in from the germline J gene. The chain recombines TRBV2 with TRBJ1-2, with 8 bases identical to TRBD1. The CDR3 spans 14 residues. V was clipped by 6 bases and J by 3 bases; unmatched bases: 6. Germline V gene sequence: CDR1 SNHLY, CDR2 FYNNEI. CDR3 region: CASRTLDRDYGYTF. Incomplete CDR3 DNA: TGTGCCAGCAGAACCTTGGACAGGGACTATGGC.

Regarding this clone: The read stops 3 residues short of the end of the CDR3; the missing end is completed from the germline J gene. The V and J genes are TRBV18 and TRBJ2-7; maybe TRBD1 (6 bases). Germline assignment: CDR1 KGHSH and CDR2 LQKENI. This CDR3 spans 13 amino acids. Trimming shortened V by 3 bases and J by 0 bases, and 6 bases separated the two germline ends. This CDR3 is CASSPDSSYEQYF. The CDR3 bases that were read are TGTGCCAGCTCACCGGACAGCTCCTACGAG.

With respect to this clone: The read ends 3 residues early relative to the CDR3; the germline J gene fills the gap. The gene calls are TRBV20-1 and TRBJ1-1; D is uncertain. V dropped 6 bases and J dropped 0 bases, with 8 bases sitting between them. CDR1 and CDR2 from the germline V gene are DFQATT and SNEGSKA (reference sequence). This CDR3 comprises 12 residues. The DNA read from the CDR3 is TGCAGTGCCCTAATTATGAACACTGAA. This gives the protein CSALIMNTE. In full, the CDR3 reads CSALIMNTEAFF.

As for this clone: Read sequence stops 3 residues before the CDR3 end, and the germline J gene provides the missing end. J is TRBJ2-7 and V is TRBV12-5; TRBD1 aligns across 8 bases. CDR3 length: 16 residues. Germline V lookup: CDR1 LGHNT, CDR2 FRNRAP. V trimming: 1 base; J trimming: 4 bases; junction bases outside the gene matches: 9. CDR3 amino acids: CASGLGQGSSTYEQYF. The CDR3 DNA, read in part, is TGTGCTAGTGGTTTGGGACAGGGGAGCTCTACTTACGAG.

Points on this clone: From the germline J gene comes the end of the CDR3, since the read stops 3 residues before it. The chain is built from TRBV5-1 and TRBJ2-1, with 10 nucleotides matching TRBD2. CDR3 length: 15 residues. With V trimmed by 4 bases and J by 4 bases, 5 bases remained unmatched. CDR1 and CDR2 from the germline V gene are SGHRS and YFSETQ. This CDR3 reads CASSTGTSAYNEQFF. CDR3 bases read: TGCGCCAGCAGCACCGGGACTAGCGCATACAATGAG.

Details on this clone: The read is 3 residues too short to cover the CDR3 end, so that end is filled in from the germline J gene. V and J are TRBV11-1 and TRBJ2-4; TRBD1 agrees at 9 bases. From germline, CDR1 is SGHAT and CDR2 FQDESV (reference sequence). The CDR3 extends over 15 amino acids. Trimming cost V 5 bases and J 5 bases; bases outside gene matches: 7. Incomplete CDR3 DNA: TGTGCCAGCAGCATGAACAGGGGGCGCGAAAACATT. It specifies CASSMNRGRENI. In full, the CDR3 is CASSMNRGRENIQYF.

In regard to this clone: The CDR3 goes on 3 residues after the read ends, and that part is filled in from the germline J gene. The chain couples TRBV23-1 to TRBJ1-5; D is unresolved. TRBV23-1 is recorded as an ORF, its role being uncertain. The CDR3 spans 19 residues. The V and J ends lost 1 base and 1 base respectively, with 20 bases between them. The DNA read from the CDR3 is TGCGCCAGCAGTCAATATCTATGTGGTGGAGGGCAAAGCAATCAGCCC. Its protein is CASSQYLCGGGQSNQP. The entire CDR3 protein reads CASSQYLCGGGQSNQPQHF.

Regarding this clone: The read ends 3 residues shy of where the CDR3 ends; the end is completed using the germline J gene. The J gene is TRBJ2-1, the V gene TRBV19; TRBD1 matches at 7 bases. Germline trimming cut 0 bases from V and 5 bases from J; bases unmatched to any gene: 7. The germline gives CDR1 LNHDA, CDR2 SQIVND (reference sequence). This CDR3 spans 16 amino acids. CDR3 bases read: TGTGCCAGTAGTATAGACTATGACAGGGTTCACAATGAG. Protein: CASSIDYDRVHNE. The whole CDR3 protein is CASSIDYDRVHNEQFF.

About this clone itself: The read stops 3 residues short of the end of the CDR3; the missing end is completed from the germline J gene. The gene calls are TRBV29-1 and TRBJ1-1; a possible D gene is TRBD1 (5 bases). CDR3 length: 14 amino acids. V was trimmed by 4 bases and J by 0 bases, leaving 12 bases between them. Germline V gene data show CDR1 as SQVTM and CDR2 as ANQGSEA. The CDR3 DNA, read in part, is TGCAGCGTTGTAGTAACAGGCGTGAACACTGAA. Translating gives CSVVVTGVNTE. The CDR3 reads in full as CSVVVTGVNTEAFF.

According to its frequency, this clone is medium-sized. The read ends 3 residues before the CDR3 terminus; that terminus is restored from the germline J gene. The chain employs TRBV7-8 and TRBJ1-1, with D perhaps matching TRBD1 (6 bases). Trimming cost V 7 bases and J 4 bases, with 13 bases left between them. Per the germline V gene, CDR1 is SGHVS and CDR2 is FQNEAQ. CDR3 length equals 13 residues. The covered CDR3 bases are TGTGCCAGCATCCCCCAGGGGTCCACTGAA. This gives the protein CASIPQGSTE. The complete CDR3 sequence is CASIPQGSTEAFF.

With regard to this clone: The observed sequence ends 3 residues before the CDR3 terminus, with the missing tail filled in from the germline J gene. The chain recombines TRBV18 with TRBJ2-1, with D perhaps TRBD1 (5 bases). Germline V gene data show CDR1 as KGHSH and CDR2 as LQKENI. There are 16 residues in the CDR3. Trimming took 6 bases from V and 0 from J, leaving 15 bases between them. Incomplete CDR3 DNA: TGTGCCAGCTCCCAAGGACACTCGAGCTCCTACAATGAG. It specifies CASSQGHSSSYNE. The whole CDR3 protein reads CASSQGHSSSYNEQFF. Complete variable domain (other parts from reference TRBV18 and TRBJ2-1): NAGVMQNPRHLVRRRGQEARLRCSPMKGHSHVYWYRQLPEEGLKFMVYLQKENIIDESGMPKERFSAEFPKEGPSILRIQQVVRGDSAAYFCASSQGHSSSYNEQFFGPGTRLTVL.

Incomplete CDR3 DNA: TGTGCCAGCAGCTTCACCTATTCCGGGACAGGGTTTGAAAAA. Encoded protein: CASSFTYSGTGFEK. The full CDR3 sequence reads CASSFTYSGTGFEKLFF. The chain carries TRBV7-3 and TRBJ1-4; 9 bases map to TRBD1. Read coverage stops 3 residues before the CDR3 terminus; the germline J gene supplies the remainder. The germline CDR1 and CDR2 sequences are SGHTA and FQGTGA. J was trimmed by 7 bases and V by 3 bases; bases with no gene match: 12. There are 17 residues in the CDR3. The full variable domain, completed using reference TRBV7-3 and TRBJ1-4, is GAGVSQTPSNKVTEKGKYVELRCDPISGHTALYWYRQSLGQGPEFLIYFQGTGAADDSGLPNDRFFAVRPEGSVSTLKIQRTERGDSAVYLCASSFTYSGTGFEKLFFGSGTQLSVL.

This clone is labeled medium-sized based on frequency. The read gets to within 3 residues of the CDR3 end, and the germline J gene fills in the rest. V usage is TRBV30 and J usage is TRBJ1-5, with D maybe TRBD1 (5 bases). Germline-derived CDR1 and CDR2 are GTSNPN and SVGIG (reference sequence). V gave up 0 bases and J gave up 3 bases, with 6 bases separating them. This CDR3 has 13 amino acids. CDR3 DNA, as far as it was read: TGTGCCTGGAGTGTACAGGTCAATCAGCCC. Translating gives CAWSVQVNQP. In full, the CDR3 is CAWSVQVNQPQHF.

In terms of frequency, this clone is medium-sized (0.01 to 0.1%). The sequenced fragment ends 3 residues before the CDR3 boundary, so the rest is inferred from the germline J gene. The rearrangement uses TRBV20-1 and TRBJ2-1; no reliable D call. Trimming took 0 bases from V and 3 from J, leaving 12 bases between them. The germline CDR1 and CDR2 sequences are DFQATT and SNEGSKA (reference sequence). CDR3 length: 15 amino acids. CDR3 bases read: TGCAGTGCTAGAGATCTTCAGCGACTCTACAATGAG. Protein product: CSARDLQRLYNE. The complete CDR3 sequence is CSARDLQRLYNEQFF.

The sequenced CDR3 bases are TGTGCCAGCAGCTTGAGGGGTAACGAG. Amino acid sequence: CASSLRGNE. The full CDR3 reads CASSLRGNEQYF. The gene calls are TRBV11-3 and TRBJ2-7; the D gene could be TRBD1 or TRBD2 (5 bases each). The sequence runs out 3 residues before the end of the CDR3; the remainder is reconstructed from the germline J gene. V was trimmed by 3 bases and J by 5 bases, leaving 8 bases between them. Germline CDR1 SGHNT, CDR2 YENEEA. This CDR3 comprises 12 residues.

With regard to this clone: The read terminates 3 residues before the CDR3 end, so the remaining end is supplied by the germline J gene. This chain joins TRBV2 and TRBJ2-1, with TRBD2 matching 10 bases. Germline V gives CDR1 SNHLY, CDR2 FYNNEI. Trimming removed 6 bases from V and 4 bases from J; junction bases left unmatched: 6. The length of the CDR3 is 15 residues. The part of the CDR3 DNA that was read is TGTGCCAGCAGACCGACTAGCGGGTCGTACAATGAG. This codes for CASRPTSGSYNE. Given in full, the CDR3 is CASRPTSGSYNEQFF.

Measured by frequency, this clone is medium-sized. The CDR3 end lies 3 residues beyond the end of the read and is filled in from the germline J gene. The V and J genes are TRBV29-1 and TRBJ2-5, with a weak D call TRBD2 (6 bases). Trimming removed 4 bases at V and 5 bases at J, with 14 bases between. CDR1 is SQVTM and CDR2 is ANQGSEA in the germline V gene. The CDR3 runs 13 residues. The CDR3 is CSVGAGNVETQYF. The DNA read from the CDR3 is TGCAGCGTTGGGGCGGGGAATGTGGAGACC.

Of note for this clone: Sequencing ends 3 residues short of the CDR3 end; the germline J gene provides the rest. The gene calls are TRBV19 and TRBJ1-1, with 7 bases fitting TRBD1. The CDR3 extends over 15 amino acids. The junction had 10 bases not matched to a gene; V was cut back by 3 bases and J by 6 bases. CDR1 LNHDA and CDR2 SQIVND come from the germline V gene (reference sequence). The CDR3 loop reads CASSIVDREVAEAFF. The CDR3 DNA, read in part, is TGTGCCAGTAGTATCGTTGACAGGGAGGTTGCTGAA. Together with reference TRBV19 and TRBJ1-1, the CDR3 gives the full variable domain: DGGITQSPKYLFRKEGQNVTLSCEQNLNHDAMYWYRQDPGQGLRLIYYSQIVNDFQKGDIAEGYSVSREKKESFPLTVTSAQKNPTAFYLCASSIVDREVAEAFFGQGTRLTVV.

CDR3: CASSEDGLGNQPQHF. CDR3 DNA (partial): TGTGCCAGCAGTGAAGATGGCCTAGGCAATCAGCCC. The chain carries TRBV2 and TRBJ1-5; D gene ambiguous. The CDR3 end falls 3 residues outside the read, so it is completed with the germline J gene. V was shortened by 1 base and J by 2 bases, with 9 bases between the two germline ends. CDR3 length: 15 residues. CDR1 and CDR2 from the germline V gene are SNHLY and FYNNEI.

For this clone: The read falls 3 residues short of the CDR3 end, and the missing part is taken from the germline J gene. V usage is TRBV19 and J usage is TRBJ2-5; 9 bases line up with TRBD2. The length of the CDR3 is 15 residues. V was clipped by 5 bases and J by 2 bases; unmatched bases: 6. CDR1 is LNHDA, CDR2 SQIVND, per germline (reference sequence). The CDR3 bases that were read are TGTGCCAGTAGTTTTGATAGCGGGGGTCAAGAGACC. Protein product: CASSFDSGGQET. The whole CDR3 is CASSFDSGGQETQYF.

The chain's CDR3 is CASSSGQGVEETQYF. Partial CDR3 DNA: TGTGCCAGCAGCTCGGGACAGGGCGTAGAAGAGACC. The chain combines TRBV11-3 with TRBJ2-5, with 9 bases that match TRBD1. The read ends 3 residues shy of where the CDR3 ends; the end is completed using the germline J gene. Looked up from germline, CDR1 is SGHNT and CDR2 is YENEEA. The CDR3 runs to 15 residues. V dropped 4 bases and J dropped 3; count of bases not matched to a gene: 6.